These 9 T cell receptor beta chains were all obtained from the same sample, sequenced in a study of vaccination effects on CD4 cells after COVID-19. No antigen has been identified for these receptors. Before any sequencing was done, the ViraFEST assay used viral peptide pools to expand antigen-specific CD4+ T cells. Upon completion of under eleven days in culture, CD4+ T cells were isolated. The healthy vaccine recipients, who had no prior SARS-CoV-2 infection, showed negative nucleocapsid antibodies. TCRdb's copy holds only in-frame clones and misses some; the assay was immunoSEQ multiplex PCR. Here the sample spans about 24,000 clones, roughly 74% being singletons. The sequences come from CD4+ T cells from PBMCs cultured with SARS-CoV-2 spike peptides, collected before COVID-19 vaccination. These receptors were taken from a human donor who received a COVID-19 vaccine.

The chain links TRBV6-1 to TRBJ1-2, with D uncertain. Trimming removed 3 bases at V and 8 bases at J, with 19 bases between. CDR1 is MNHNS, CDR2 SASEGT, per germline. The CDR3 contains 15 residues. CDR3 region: CASSEIYTGGGGYTF. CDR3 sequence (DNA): TGTGCCAGCAGTGAGATCTACACGGGAGGCGGCGGCTACACCTTC.

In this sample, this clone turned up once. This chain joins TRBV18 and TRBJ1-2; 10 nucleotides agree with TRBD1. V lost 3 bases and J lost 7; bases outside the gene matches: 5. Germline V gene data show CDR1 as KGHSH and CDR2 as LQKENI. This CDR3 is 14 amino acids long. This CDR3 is CASSPYRDRGGYTF. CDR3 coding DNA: TGTGCCAGCTCACCCTACCGGGACAGGGGTGGCTACACCTTC.

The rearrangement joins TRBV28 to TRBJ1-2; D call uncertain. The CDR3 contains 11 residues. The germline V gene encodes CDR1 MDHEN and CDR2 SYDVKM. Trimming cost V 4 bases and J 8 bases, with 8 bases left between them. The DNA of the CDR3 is TGTGCCAGCAGTTCCAACGAGGGCTACACCTTC. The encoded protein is CASSSNEGYTF.

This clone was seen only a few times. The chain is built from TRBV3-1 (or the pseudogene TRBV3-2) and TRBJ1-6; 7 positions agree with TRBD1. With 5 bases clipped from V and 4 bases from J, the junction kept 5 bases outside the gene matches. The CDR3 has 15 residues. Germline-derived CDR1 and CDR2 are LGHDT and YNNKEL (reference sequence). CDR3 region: CASSARTGYNSPLHF. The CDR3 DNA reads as TGTGCCAGCAGCGCACGGACAGGTTATAATTCACCCCTCCACTTT.

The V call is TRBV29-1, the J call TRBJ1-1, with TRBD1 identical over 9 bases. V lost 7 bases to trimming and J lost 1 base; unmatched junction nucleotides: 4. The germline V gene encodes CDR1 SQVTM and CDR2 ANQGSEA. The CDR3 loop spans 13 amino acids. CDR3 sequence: CSAVDRGNTEAFF. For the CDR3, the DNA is TGCAGCGCCGTGGACAGGGGGAACACTGAAGCTTTCTTT.

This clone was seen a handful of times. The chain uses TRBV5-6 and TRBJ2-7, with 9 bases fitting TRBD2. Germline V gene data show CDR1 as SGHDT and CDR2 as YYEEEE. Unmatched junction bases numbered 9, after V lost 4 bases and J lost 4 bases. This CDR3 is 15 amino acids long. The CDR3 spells CASSLLGLAGYEQYF. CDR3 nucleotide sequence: TGTGCCAGCAGCCTCTTGGGACTAGCAGGGTACGAGCAGTACTTC.

CDR3 sequence: CASSREGTVSYEQYF. As DNA, the CDR3 is TGCGCCAGCAGCCGGGAGGGGACCGTTTCCTACGAGCAGTACTTC. The V gene is TRBV5-1, the J gene TRBJ2-7; 8 nucleotides match TRBD2. The CDR3 covers 15 residues. V lost 4 bases and J lost 1; bases outside the gene matches: 7. Germline V lookup: CDR1 SGHRS, CDR2 YFSETQ. Based on the CDR3 plus reference TRBV5-1 and TRBJ2-7, the full variable domain is KAGVTQTPRYLIKTRGQQVTLSCSPISGHRSVSWYQQTPGQGLQFLFEYFSETQRNKGNFPGRFSGRQFSNSRSEMNVSTLELGDSALYLCASSREGTVSYEQYFGPGTRLTVT.

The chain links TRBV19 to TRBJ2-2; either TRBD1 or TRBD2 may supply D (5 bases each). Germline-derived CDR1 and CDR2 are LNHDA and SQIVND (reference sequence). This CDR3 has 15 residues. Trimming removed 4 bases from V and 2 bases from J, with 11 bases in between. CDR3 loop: CASSRGTENTGELFF. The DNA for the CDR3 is TGTGCCAGTAGTAGGGGGACGGAAAACACCGGGGAGCTGTTTTTT.

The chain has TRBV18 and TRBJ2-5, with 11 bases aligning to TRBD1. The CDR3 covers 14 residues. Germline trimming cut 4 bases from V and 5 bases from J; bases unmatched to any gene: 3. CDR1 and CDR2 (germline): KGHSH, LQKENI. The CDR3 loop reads CASSQGTGGETQYF. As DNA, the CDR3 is TGTGCCAGCTCACAGGGGACAGGGGGTGAGACCCAGTACTTC.